Reported below is one T cell receptor (beta chain). The germline CDR1 and CDR2 sequences are SNHLY and FYNNEI. Trimming at V came to 6 bases and at J to 0 bases, leaving 17 bases not matched to a gene. CDR3 length: 22 residues. Alongside a J-beta primer mix, a sample-barcoded 5' primer served in a second PCR lasting roughly 6 to 11 cycles. Each cDNA molecule was tagged by a template-switch adaptor that had 12 random nucleotides. TCRdb reprocessed the 5' RACE reads via MiXCR and lists one record per CDR3 protein. Among about 1,400,000 distinct CDR3 sequences listed, 59% were seen once. This entry comes from a study of blood T cells in healthy people across ages. Study-level background: Researchers report that template switching captured about one barcoded beta molecule per two T cells.

The source is a man aged 18 to 29 in good health. This chain connects TRBV2 to TRBJ2-2, with 15 bases that match TRBD2. The material sequenced was blood. DNA for the CDR3: TGTGCCAGCAGCCGGGACAGGGGGACTAGCGGGAGGAAGAGCGCGAACACCGGGGAGCTGTTTTTT. Protein sequence: CASSRDRGTSGRKSANTGELFF.